This T cell receptor beta chain emerged from a study of OX40 agonist ivuxolimab in advanced cancers. Looking at the study overall: Recorded diagnoses for dose-escalation patients were hepatocellular carcinoma, melanoma, renal cell or head and neck cancer.

The CDR3 extends over 14 amino acids. Deletions cut 5 bases from V and 1 base from J, with 10 bases between. In germline, CDR1 is SGHTA, CDR2 FQGNSA. Sequencing was performed with immunoSEQ multiplex PCR; in TCRdb, only in-frame clones are kept and a portion is missing. The data show tens of thousands of clones, with 70% to 90% seen just once and around 6% held by the top ten. Enrollment shut out patients with autoimmune disease history or systemic immunosuppression. This receptor was taken from an adult with an advanced solid tumor such as melanoma, head and neck, liver or kidney cancer. This material consisted of CD4+ or CD8+ T cells sorted from blood, taken in a trial of the OX40 agonist ivuxolimab. The rearrangement joins TRBV7-2 to TRBJ2-3; the D is unclear. The CDR3 DNA reads as TGTGCCAGCAGCACTGACCGACGCACAGATACGCAGTATTTT. Translating it yields CASSTDRRTDTQYF.